Following are 29 T cell receptor beta chains from one sample sequenced in a study of CD8+ T cells in alopecia areata. TCR sequencing used cDNA made by reverse transcription of extracted RNA. Measured with immunoSEQ multiplex PCR; TCRdb has only the in-frame clones, and not every one. The sample lists 90,000 to 130,000 clones; under 60% were seen once. Sequenced: NKG2D-low CD8+ T cells sorted from blood. These receptors were taken from a human donor with alopecia areata.

This chain joins TRBV5-1 and TRBJ2-7, with TRBD2 as a possible D gene (6 bases). CDR3 size: 13 residues. CDR1 SGHRS and CDR2 YFSETQ come from the germline V gene. V shed 7 bases and J shed 0 bases, with 11 bases lying between them. CDR3 sequence: CASGGFSSYEQYF. For the CDR3, the DNA is TGCGCCAGCGGGGGGTTTAGCTCCTACGAGCAGTACTTC.

The chain carries TRBV18 and TRBJ2-6, with 7 nucleotides matching TRBD1. Trimming took 0 bases from V and 2 from J; bases not matched to a gene: 1. Germline V lookup: CDR1 KGHSH, CDR2 LQKENI. The CDR3 runs 16 residues. Here the CDR3 reads CASSPPDRAGANVLTF. CDR3 in DNA: TGTGCCAGCTCACCACCTGACAGGGCTGGGGCCAACGTCCTGACTTTC.

V is TRBV4-1 and J is TRBJ2-7, with D hard to call. Trimming cost V 4 bases and J 6 bases, with 13 bases left between them. The CDR3 is made up of 13 amino acids. Germline V gene sequence: CDR1 MGHRA, CDR2 YSYEKL. CDR3 bases: TGCGCCAGCAGCCTCGGCTTGGGCTCCGAGCAGTACTTC. This gives the protein CASSLGLGSEQYF.

Note on this clone: The same CDR3 also results from other DNA sequences found in this sample. The V gene is TRBV29-1, the J gene TRBJ2-1; 14 nucleotides agree with TRBD2. Germline CDR1 reads SQVTM; CDR2 reads ANQGSEA. The length of the CDR3 is 16 residues. V trimming: 1 base; J trimming: 7 bases; junction bases outside the gene matches: 6. Here the CDR3 DNA reads TGCAGCGTTGAAGGGGGACTAGCGGGGGCGCGTAATGAGCAGTTCTTC. Amino acid sequence: CSVEGGLAGARNEQFF.

CDR3 sequence: CASSQIRDSSYEQYF. CDR3 in DNA: TGCGCCAGCAGCCAAATCCGGGACAGCTCCTACGAGCAGTACTTC. V is TRBV4-1 and J is TRBJ2-7; TRBD1 matches 7 bases. Germline trimming cut 2 bases from V and 0 bases from J; bases unmatched to any gene: 4. Germline lookup yields CDR1 MGHRA and CDR2 YSYEKL. This CDR3 contains 15 residues.

CDR3 sequence (DNA): TGTGCCAGTACTCTGACAGTGAACACTGAAGCTTTCTTT. Translated, it gives CASTLTVNTEAFF. The chain combines TRBV19 with TRBJ1-1; a weak D match, TRBD1 (5 bases). CDR3 size: 13 residues. Looked up from germline, CDR1 is LNHDA and CDR2 is SQIVND (reference sequence). V lost 7 bases to trimming and J lost 0 bases, with 9 bases between them.

Only one count was recorded for this clone. CDR3 DNA: TGTGCCAGCAGTGAACCCCCCGGGACTAGCGGGAGTTACGAGCAGTACTTC. Translation: CASSEPPGTSGSYEQYF. This sequence joins TRBV6-1 and TRBJ2-7, with 14 bases matching TRBD2. The germline V gene encodes CDR1 MNHNS and CDR2 SASEGT. This CDR3 spans 17 amino acids. Unmatched junction bases numbered 7, after V lost 2 bases and J lost 4 bases.

The V call is TRBV9, the J call TRBJ2-5; D is uncertain. The CDR3 has 15 residues. V dropped 0 bases and J dropped 2 bases, with 11 bases sitting between them. Per the germline V gene, CDR1 is SGDLS and CDR2 is YYNGEE. The DNA of the CDR3 is TGTGCCAGCAGCGTAGCTTTGGGGAATCAAGAGACCCAGTACTTC. Translating gives CASSVALGNQETQYF.

The genes are TRBV5-1 and TRBJ2-1; 9 nucleotides align to TRBD1. This CDR3 comprises 16 residues. V dropped 4 bases and J dropped 7; count of bases not matched to a gene: 12. Per germline, CDR1 SGHRS and CDR2 YFSETQ. DNA of the CDR3: TGCGCCAGCAGCCACAGCCGGGACAGGGTTCCAAATGAGCAGTTCTTC. As protein: CASSHSRDRVPNEQFF.

This clone is labeled medium-sized. The chain employs TRBV27 and TRBJ2-7; D unclear. In germline, CDR1 is MNHEY, CDR2 SMNVEV (reference sequence). The CDR3 has 14 residues. Trimming stripped 2 bases from V and 2 bases from J, with 10 bases between. The CDR3 is CASSLGTAAYEQYF. CDR3 sequence (DNA): TGTGCCAGCAGTTTAGGAACTGCGGCCTACGAGCAGTACTTC.

The chain has TRBV28 and TRBJ2-1; D perhaps matches TRBD2 (6 bases). V dropped 6 bases and J dropped 9 bases, with 15 bases sitting between them. Germline CDR1 is MDHEN and CDR2 is SYDVKM. The CDR3 sequence is 13 residues long. As DNA, the CDR3 is TGTGCCAGCAGCCCAATCGTGGGGGGTGAGCAGTTCTTC. Protein product: CASSPIVGGEQFF.

In this sample, this clone turned up a few times. The chain recombines TRBV29-1 with TRBJ2-7, with D unresolved. Germline V gives CDR1 SQVTM, CDR2 ANQGSEA. V was cut by 2 bases and J by 6 bases, with 17 bases left in between. The CDR3 contains 14 residues. This CDR3 reads CSVETSGSPSEQYF. Written as DNA, the CDR3 is TGCAGCGTTGAAACGTCCGGGTCTCCGTCCGAGCAGTACTTC.

This chain uses TRBV14 with TRBJ1-1; a possible D gene is TRBD1 (6 bases). The germline V gene encodes CDR1 SGHDN and CDR2 FVKESK. With 2 bases removed from V and 8 bases from J, the gap between germline ends came to 15 bases. The CDR3 is made up of 14 amino acids. CDR3 sequence: CASSQLGPDREAFF. In nucleotides, the CDR3 is TGTGCCAGCAGCCAATTAGGTCCCGACAGGGAAGCTTTCTTT.

Here the CDR3 DNA reads TGCGCCAGCAGCCCATTCTATGGAGAGCAGTACTTC. This gives the protein CASSPFYGEQYF. The chain uses TRBV5-1 and TRBJ2-7; D call uncertain. The V and J ends lost 4 bases and 7 bases respectively, with 12 bases between them. The length of the CDR3 is 12 residues. Per germline, CDR1 SGHRS and CDR2 YFSETQ.

V gene TRBV27 combines with J gene TRBJ2-3, with 14 bases fitting TRBD2. This CDR3 spans 17 amino acids. Germline V CDR1 and CDR2: MNHEY, SMNVEV (reference sequence). Germline trimming cut 5 bases from V and 7 bases from J; bases unmatched to any gene: 11. The CDR3 loop is CASSHLGTSGGLNTQYF. Here the CDR3 DNA reads TGTGCCAGCAGTCACCTCGGGACTAGCGGGGGTCTAAATACGCAGTATTTT.

For the CDR3, the DNA is TGTGCCAGCAGGGACAAACCAAGCTCCTACGAGCAGTACTTC. Protein: CASRDKPSSYEQYF. This chain uses TRBV2 with TRBJ2-7; maybe TRBD1 (5 bases). Looked up from germline, CDR1 is SNHLY and CDR2 is FYNNEI. Deletions cut 6 bases from V and 0 bases from J, with 12 bases between. The CDR3 sequence is 14 residues long.

The V gene is TRBV2, the J gene TRBJ2-3; D gene unclear. The germline CDR1 and CDR2 sequences are SNHLY and FYNNEI. Deletions cut 6 bases from V and 2 bases from J, with 6 bases between. There are 12 residues in the CDR3. In nucleotides, the CDR3 is TGTGCCAGCAGAACCAACACAGATACGCAGTATTTT. This sequence encodes CASRTNTDTQYF. Looking up the rest from reference TRBV2 and TRBJ2-3 gives the full variable domain: EPEVTQTPSHQVTQMGQEVILRCVPISNHLYFYWYRQILGQKVEFLVSFYNNEISEKSEIFDDQFSVERPDGSNFTLKIRSTKLEDSAMYFCASRTNTDTQYFGPGTRLTVL.

This clone has only a few counts. The CDR3 sequence is CASFKLGDRAGEKLFF. The CDR3 nucleotides read TGTGCCAGCTTTAAACTAGGGGACAGGGCCGGCGAAAAACTGTTTTTT. V gene TRBV21-1 combines with J gene TRBJ1-4; the D segment call TRBD1 is taken from the table without a DNA check. TRBV21-1 is reported as a pseudogene. This CDR3 contains 16 residues.

The V call is TRBV27, the J call TRBJ2-7; D call uncertain. This CDR3 region has 10 residues. Germline V lookup: CDR1 MNHEY, CDR2 SMNVEV (reference sequence). Trimming took 8 bases from V and 6 from J, leaving 8 bases between them. The CDR3 nucleotides are TGTGCCAGCGGGGATTTCGAGCAGTACTTC. Protein: CASGDFEQYF.

J is TRBJ1-1 and V is TRBV9; tentatively, D is TRBD1 (6 bases). Trimming took off 3 bases at V and 6 bases at J, with 15 bases between the two ends. Germline loops: CDR1 SGDLS, CDR2 YYNGEE. This CDR3 region has 14 residues. The CDR3 region has the DNA TGTGCCAGCAGCGAGCCGGGGGAGGGGGCTGAAGCTTTCTTT. Amino acids: CASSEPGEGAEAFF. Together with reference TRBV9 and TRBJ1-1, the CDR3 gives the full variable domain: DSGVTQTPKHLITATGQRVTLRCSPRSGDLSVYWYQQSLDQGLQFLIQYYNGEERAKGNILERFSAQQFPDLHSELNLSSLELGDSALYFCASSEPGEGAEAFFGQGTRLTVV.

This clone was counted between two and nine times. The chain combines TRBV4-1 with TRBJ2-7; no reliable D call. CDR1 and CDR2 from the germline V gene are MGHRA and YSYEKL. Trimming stripped 4 bases from V and 3 bases from J, with 10 bases between. CDR3 length: 13 amino acids. CDR3 sequence (DNA): TGCGCCAGCAGCCCGGGCGGTTACTACGAGCAGTACTTC. The encoded protein is CASSPGGYYEQYF.

This clone was counted only a few times. The J gene is TRBJ1-1, the V gene TRBV28; D ambiguous. The CDR3 has 12 amino acids. Germline V gene data show CDR1 as MDHEN and CDR2 as SYDVKM. The V end was cut by 2 bases, the J end by 5 bases, with 6 bases between. The CDR3 coding sequence is TGTGCCAGCAGTTTAGTAAATACTGAAGCTTTCTTT. The encoded protein is CASSLVNTEAFF.

The CDR3, as DNA: TGTGCCAGCAGTTCAGGGGCAGAAAGAGAGACCCAGTACTTC. It yields the protein CASSSGAERETQYF. V gene TRBV28 combines with J gene TRBJ2-5, with D possibly being TRBD1 (6 bases). Germline CDR1 and CDR2: MDHEN and SYDVKM. Trimming cost V 4 bases and J 4 bases, with 13 bases left between them. This CDR3 contains 14 residues.

The chain links TRBV13 to TRBJ2-7; possibly TRBD2 for D (5 bases). The CDR3 covers 13 residues. Germline V gene sequence: CDR1 PRHDT, CDR2 FYEKMQ (reference sequence). V gave up 0 bases and J gave up 9 bases, with 12 bases separating them. CDR3: CASSLGTSGGQYF. The DNA for the CDR3 is TGTGCCAGCAGCTTAGGAACTAGTGGCGGGCAGTACTTC.

The J gene is TRBJ2-5, the V gene TRBV29-1, with a weak D call TRBD1 (5 bases). With the DNA end fitting TRBJ2-7 better, the J assignment may be wrong. The CDR3 extends over 16 amino acids. CDR1 is SQVTM, CDR2 ANQGSEA, per germline. CDR3 residues: CSVEGLGRASSYEQYF. CDR3 coding DNA: TGCAGCGTTGAAGGGTTGGGCAGGGCTAGCTCCTACGAGCAGTACTTC.

The chain employs TRBV30 and TRBJ2-3; 10 bases are shared with TRBD2. V lost 2 bases, J lost 5 bases, and 7 bases stayed unmatched. The V gene's germline CDR1 is GTSNPN and CDR2 SVGIG (reference sequence). The length of the CDR3 is 15 residues. The CDR3 sequence: CAWSYSGRAGDTQYF. CDR3 sequence (DNA): TGTGCCTGGAGTTACAGCGGGAGGGCCGGAGATACGCAGTATTTT. Filled out from reference TRBV30 and TRBJ2-3, the complete variable domain reads SQTIHQWPATLVQPVGSPLSLECTVEGTSNPNLYWYRQAAGRGLQLLFYSVGIGQISSEVPQNLSASRPQDRQFILSSKKLLLSDSGFYLCAWSYSGRAGDTQYFGPGTRLTVL.

The chain joins TRBV27 to TRBJ2-1, with D unclear. The CDR3 is 16 residues long. V lost 2 bases, J lost 1 base, and 12 bases lay in between. In germline, CDR1 is MNHEY, CDR2 SMNVEV (reference sequence). The CDR3, as DNA: TGTGCCAGCAGTTTAACTTCGACAATTTCCTACAATGAGCAGTTCTTC. It codes for CASSLTSTISYNEQFF.

This sequence joins TRBV5-4 and TRBJ2-5, with D tentatively TRBD2 (6 bases). CDR3 length: 16 amino acids. Germline-derived CDR1 and CDR2 are SGHNT and YYREEE (reference sequence). V was cut by 0 bases and J by 5 bases, with 17 bases left in between. CDR3 in DNA: TGTGCCAGCAGCTTGGTAGGGCGGGATTCGGCGGAGACCCAGTACTTC. Translating gives CASSLVGRDSAETQYF.

The chain carries TRBV25-1 and TRBJ2-5; 7 bases match TRBD2. This CDR3 comprises 15 residues. Germline CDR1 and CDR2: MGHDK and SYGVNS. Trimming at V came to 5 bases and at J to 2 bases, leaving 8 bases not matched to a gene. The CDR3 DNA reads TGTGCCAGCAGTTTGTATGCGGGAGAGCAAGAGACCCAGTACTTC. It is translated as CASSLYAGEQETQYF.